This T cell receptor beta chain is drawn from a study of T cells after yellow fever vaccination. Overall study results and limits: The study noted that FACS-sorted repertoires could contain abundant clonotypes contaminating from the bulk population. Researchers noted that a small share of clonotypes showed up in both CD4 and CD8 compartments. Researchers report a weaker secondary response that nonetheless peaked faster, day 5 versus 15.

For this clonotype: Its matching antigen is unknown.

Trimming removed 0 bases from V and 15 bases from J; junction bases left unmatched: 8. The CDR3 loop spans 14 amino acids. Germline V lookup: CDR1 SEHNR, CDR2 FQNEAQ (reference sequence). A universal primer site and UMIs were added as TCR cDNA was made by 5'RACE template switching. TCRdb reprocessed the 5' RACE reads with MiXCR, giving one entry per CDR3 protein. The sample carries around 610,000 distinct CDR3 sequences, about 14% recorded once. The sequencing used PBMCs, collected on the day of the yellow fever booster vaccination. The J gene is TRBJ2-1, the V gene TRBV7-9, with 10 bases aligning to TRBD2. The receptor comes from a man aged 25-40 years who received the YFV17D yellow fever vaccine. CDR3 protein: CASSLAQLAGVWFF. Here the CDR3 DNA reads TGTGCCAGCAGCTTAGCTCAGCTAGCGGGAGTCTGGTTCTTC.